This T cell receptor (beta chain) appears in the sequencing data of a study of vaccination and CD4 T cells after COVID-19 (dated by TCRdb to about 2022). Looking at the study overall: Convalescent patients had a positive SARS-CoV-2 result on nasal swab PCR, and of these patients, fewer than ten had mild disease and one had severe disease. The convalescent cohort comprised six males and four females, including two Hispanic individuals, seven Caucasians, two Asians and one multiracial person. Participants received two doses of either the Pfizer-BioNTech BNT162b2 vaccine (n=8) or the Moderna mRNA-1273 vaccine (n=2). Post-COVID blood samples were collected from convalescent patients a median of around 100 days after diagnosis, with a range of about 30 to 170 days. Post-vaccine blood samples were taken a median of about 77 days after the second vaccine dose, with a range of roughly 13 to 250 days. Culture stimuli were overlapping spike peptide pools from SARS-CoV-2 and from the common cold coronaviruses HCoV-NL63, HCoV-OC43 and HCoV-229E. As controls, cultures received a CEFX viral epitope pool (the positive control), an HIV-1 Nef peptide pool (the negative control), or no peptide at all. In ten to eleven COVID-19 convalescent patients and a handful of infection-naive healthy vaccine recipients, researchers compared the spike-specific CD4+ TCR repertoire from before mRNA vaccination with the repertoire from after. General conclusions and limits of the study: In convalescent patients, a median approximately 86% of post-vaccine SARS-CoV-2-reactive clones were detected only after vaccination, suggesting vaccine-specific priming. The number of convalescent patients in the study was relatively small, and the study did not examine early timepoints following natural infection. Nearly all vaccine-specific clones in convalescent patients (304 of 307) were mono-reactive for SARS-CoV-2 spike rather than cross-reactive with common cold coronaviruses. Although the median number of SARS-CoV-2-reactive clonotypes went up from more than 20 after infection to roughly 40 after vaccination, the increase was not significant.

The treatment or condition label, as the study defines it: roughly 10-day PBMC culture with coronavirus spike peptide pools or control peptides (ViraFEST assay). To expand antigen-specific T cells with peptide pools and then pick out the expanded clonotypes through TCR sequencing, the study relied on the ViraFEST assay. The convalescent patients' positive SARS-CoV-2 PCR tests fell between March and December 2020, which was before the Alpha, Beta and Delta variants emerged in the United States. Each well held about 1.8 million PBMCs cultured with approximately 9.1 ug/ml peptide pools in IMDM containing around 5% human AB serum and approximately 10 IU/ml IL-2. On days 3 and 7, half of the culture medium was replaced with fresh IL-2-containing medium. After 10 days of culture, CD4+ T cells were isolated by negative selection with the EasySep CD4+ T cell isolation kit. PBMCs were separated from whole blood using Ficoll-Paque Plus gradient centrifugation and then either used fresh or cryopreserved at -140C. Culture conditions were generally each tested in triplicate wells.

Receptors were amplified or captured by PCR. At the Johns Hopkins FTIC core, DNA from the cultured CD4+ T cells underwent TCR sequencing with the Oncomine TCR Beta short-read assay. The QIAamp micro DNA kit was used to extract genomic DNA from the cultured CD4+ T cells. The Oncomine TCR Beta libraries from cultured CD4+ T cells were pooled using unique dual indexes and then sequenced on an Illumina iSeq 100. The original methods were these. Non-productive sequences were filtered out, and CDR3s that did not start with C, did not end with F or W, or were shorter than 7 amino acids were discarded. The MANAFEST web application was used to identify antigen-specific clonotypes by comparing peptide-stimulated wells against reference wells and other culture wells. Positive clones required FDR below 0.05, an odds ratio above 5, and productive frequency above 0.1% in at least two of three replicate wells. A clonotype counted as cross-reactive if it showed significant expansion both in the SARS-CoV-2 spike wells and in at least one common cold coronavirus spike condition. Levenshtein distances (stringdist) and unrooted phylogenetic trees (ape) in R version 3.6.1 were used to assess CDR3 homology. TCRdb reworked the public reads: Q25 trimming with fastp, MiXCR clone assembly, productive beta chains retained. Here each entry gathers all rows of one CDR3 protein and keeps the most common genes and DNA. TCRdb, not the original authors, processed these V and J calls. For this sample the table gives approximately 11,000 distinct CDR3 sequences, of which around 75% were detected only once. The leading ten clones occupy approximately 12% of the sample.

Worth noting for this clonotype: The antigen it recognizes is unknown. Within one base of it there is no much larger clone, and no base qualities were kept.

This clonotype was obtained from a human donor who had recovered from COVID-19. Material: CD4+ T cells from blood, cultured in vitro.

The encoded CDR3 is CASSLVGEGKLFF. The DNA is as follows: TGTGCCAGCAGTTTAGTGGGGGAAGGAAAACTGTTTTTT. The chain links TRBV27 with TRBJ1-4; the D gene is possibly TRBD1, with 5 bases matching. The V and J ends are trimmed by 2 bases and 10 bases, leaving 11 bases between them. From a lookup of the germline V gene (reference sequence), CDR1 and CDR2 are MNHEY and SMNVEV. The CDR3 has 13 amino acids, counting the end cysteine and phenylalanine. Of all the DNA, just the CDR3 is kept, 39 bases in frame from base 1.